This T cell receptor (beta chain) is from a study of CDR3 diversity in severe acne. V lost 7 bases and J lost 2, with 15 bases in between. The CDR3 has 15 residues. The germline V gene encodes CDR1 LNHDA and CDR2 SQIVND (reference sequence). TCRdb passed the PCR reads through MiXCR, listing each CDR3 protein once. The data contain around 94,000 distinct CDR3 sequences, under 60% of them singletons. This clonotype was obtained from a male donor with acne. The rearrangement uses TRBV19 and TRBJ1-5; no reliable D call. Sequenced material: blood. The DNA of the CDR3 is TGTGCCAGTAACGTTGCCCCCTTTGGCAATCAGCCCCAGCATTTT. Its protein is CASNVAPFGNQPQHF. Together with reference TRBV19 and TRBJ1-5, the CDR3 gives the full variable domain: DGGITQSPKYLFRKEGQNVTLSCEQNLNHDAMYWYRQDPGQGLRLIYYSQIVNDFQKGDIAEGYSVSREKKESFPLTVTSAQKNPTAFYLCASNVAPFGNQPQHFGDGTRLSIL.